This T cell receptor (beta chain) was found in a study of OX40 agonist ivuxolimab in advanced cancers. Data came from immunoSEQ multiplex PCR; TCRdb stores just in-frame clones and leaves some out. The data show about 69,000 clones, more than 85% seen once. The CDR3 is made up of 13 amino acids. Germline V lookup: CDR1 SNHLY, CDR2 FYNNEI. The V and J ends lost 4 bases and 5 bases respectively, with 11 bases between them. V is TRBV2 and J is TRBJ2-5; D possibly matches TRBD1 or TRBD2 (5 bases each). The clonotype comes from an adult with an advanced solid tumor such as melanoma, head and neck, liver or kidney cancer. This specimen consisted of CD4+ or CD8+ T cells sorted from blood, obtained in a trial of the OX40 agonist ivuxolimab. CDR3 residues: CASSAGGEETQYF. The CDR3 DNA is TGTGCCAGCAGTGCTGGGGGTGAGGAGACCCAGTACTTC.